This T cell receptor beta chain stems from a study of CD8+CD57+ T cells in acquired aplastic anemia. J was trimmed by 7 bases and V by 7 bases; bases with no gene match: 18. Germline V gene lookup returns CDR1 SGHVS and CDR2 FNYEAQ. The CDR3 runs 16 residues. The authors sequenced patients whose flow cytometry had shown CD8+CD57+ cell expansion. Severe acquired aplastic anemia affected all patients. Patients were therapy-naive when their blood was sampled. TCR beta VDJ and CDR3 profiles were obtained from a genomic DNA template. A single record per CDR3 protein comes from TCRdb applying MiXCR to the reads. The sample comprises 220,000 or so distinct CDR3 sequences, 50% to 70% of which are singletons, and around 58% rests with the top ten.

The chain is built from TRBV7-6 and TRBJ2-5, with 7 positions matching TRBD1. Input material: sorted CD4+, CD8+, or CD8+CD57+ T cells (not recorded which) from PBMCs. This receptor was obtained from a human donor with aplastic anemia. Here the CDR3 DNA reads TGTGCCAGCACGCTGTCTCCGACAGGGAAAAGGGGGACCCAGTACTTC. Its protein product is CASTLSPTGKRGTQYF.